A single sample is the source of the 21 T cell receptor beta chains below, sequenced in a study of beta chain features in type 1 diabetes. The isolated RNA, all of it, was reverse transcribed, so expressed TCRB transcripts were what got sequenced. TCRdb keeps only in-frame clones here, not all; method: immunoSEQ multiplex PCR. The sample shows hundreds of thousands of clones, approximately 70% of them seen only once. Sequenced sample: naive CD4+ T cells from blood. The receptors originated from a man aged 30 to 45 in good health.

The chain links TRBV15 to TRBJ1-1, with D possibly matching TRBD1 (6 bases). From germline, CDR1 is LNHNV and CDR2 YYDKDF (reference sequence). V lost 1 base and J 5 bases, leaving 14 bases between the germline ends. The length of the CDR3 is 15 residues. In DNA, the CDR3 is TGTGCCACCAGCAGAGTAACAGGGCTCAAGACTGAAGCTTTCTTT. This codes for CATSRVTGLKTEAFF.

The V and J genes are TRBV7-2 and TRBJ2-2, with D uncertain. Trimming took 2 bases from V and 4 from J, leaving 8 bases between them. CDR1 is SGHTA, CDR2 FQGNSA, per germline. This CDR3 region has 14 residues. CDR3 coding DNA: TGTGCCAGCAGCTTATCGGGTGTCACCGGGGAGCTGTTTTTT. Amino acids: CASSLSGVTGELFF. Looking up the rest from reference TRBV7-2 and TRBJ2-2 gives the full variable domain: GAGVSQSPSNKVTEKGKDVELRCDPISGHTALYWYRQSLGQGLEFLIYFQGNSAPDKSGLPSDRFSAERTGGSVSTLTIQRTQQEDSAVYLCASSLSGVTGELFFGEGSRLTVL.

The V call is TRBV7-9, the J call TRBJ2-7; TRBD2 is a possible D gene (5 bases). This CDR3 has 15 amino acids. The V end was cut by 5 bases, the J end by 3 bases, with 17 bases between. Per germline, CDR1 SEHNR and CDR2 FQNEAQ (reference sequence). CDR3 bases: TGTGCCAGCAGCGGAGGACGGACCGAGGGCTACGAGCAGTACTTC. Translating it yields CASSGGRTEGYEQYF.

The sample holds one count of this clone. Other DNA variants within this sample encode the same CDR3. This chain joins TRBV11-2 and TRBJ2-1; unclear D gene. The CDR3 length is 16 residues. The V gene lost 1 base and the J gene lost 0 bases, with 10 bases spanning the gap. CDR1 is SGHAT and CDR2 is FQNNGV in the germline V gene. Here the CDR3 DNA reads TGTGCCAGCAGCTTAGCCGGCGGTAGCTCCTACAATGAGCAGTTCTTC. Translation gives CASSLAGGSSYNEQFF.

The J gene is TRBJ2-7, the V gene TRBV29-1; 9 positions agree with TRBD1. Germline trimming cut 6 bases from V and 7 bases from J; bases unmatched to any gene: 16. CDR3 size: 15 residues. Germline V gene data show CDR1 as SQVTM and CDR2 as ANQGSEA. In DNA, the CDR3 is TGCAGCGTGAAACAGGGGGCACTAGCCGGGTGGGAGCAGTACTTC. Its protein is CSVKQGALAGWEQYF.

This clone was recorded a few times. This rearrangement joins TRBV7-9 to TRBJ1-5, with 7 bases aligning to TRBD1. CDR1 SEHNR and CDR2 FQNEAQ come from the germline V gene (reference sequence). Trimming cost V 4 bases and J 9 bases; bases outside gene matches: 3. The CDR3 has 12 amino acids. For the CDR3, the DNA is TGTGCCAGCAGCTGGGACAGTCGGCCCCAGCATTTT. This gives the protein CASSWDSRPQHF.

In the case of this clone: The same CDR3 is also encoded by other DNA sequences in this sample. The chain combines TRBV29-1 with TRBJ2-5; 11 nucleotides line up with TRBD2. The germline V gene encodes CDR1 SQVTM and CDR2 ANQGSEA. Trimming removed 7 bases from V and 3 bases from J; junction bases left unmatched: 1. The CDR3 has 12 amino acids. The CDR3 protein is CSGGLAEETQYF. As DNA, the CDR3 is TGCAGCGGGGGACTAGCGGAAGAGACCCAGTACTTC.

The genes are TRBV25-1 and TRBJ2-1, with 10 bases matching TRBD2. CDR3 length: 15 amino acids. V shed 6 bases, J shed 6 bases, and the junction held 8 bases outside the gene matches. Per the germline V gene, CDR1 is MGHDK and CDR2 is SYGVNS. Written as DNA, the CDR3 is TGTGCCAGCAGACTAGCGGGACTGGACTCCAATGAGCAGTTCTTC. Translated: CASRLAGLDSNEQFF.

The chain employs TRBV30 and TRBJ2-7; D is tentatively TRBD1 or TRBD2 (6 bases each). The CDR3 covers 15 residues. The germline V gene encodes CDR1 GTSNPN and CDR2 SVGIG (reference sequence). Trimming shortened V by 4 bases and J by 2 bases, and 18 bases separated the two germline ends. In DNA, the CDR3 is TGTGCCTGGACGATCGGGGGCAGCTCCCCCTACGAGCAGTACTTC. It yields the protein CAWTIGGSSPYEQYF.

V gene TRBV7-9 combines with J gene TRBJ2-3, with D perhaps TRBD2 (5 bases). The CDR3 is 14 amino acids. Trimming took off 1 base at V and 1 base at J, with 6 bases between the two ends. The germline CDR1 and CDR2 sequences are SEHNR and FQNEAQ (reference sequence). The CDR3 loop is CASSLDSGTDTQYF. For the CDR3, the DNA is TGTGCCAGCAGCTTAGATAGCGGCACAGATACGCAGTATTTT.

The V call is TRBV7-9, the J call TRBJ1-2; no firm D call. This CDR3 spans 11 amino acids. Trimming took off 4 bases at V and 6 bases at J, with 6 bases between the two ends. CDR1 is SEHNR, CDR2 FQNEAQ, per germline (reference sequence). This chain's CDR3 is CASSSPNGYTF. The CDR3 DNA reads TGTGCCAGCAGCTCCCCCAATGGCTACACCTTC.

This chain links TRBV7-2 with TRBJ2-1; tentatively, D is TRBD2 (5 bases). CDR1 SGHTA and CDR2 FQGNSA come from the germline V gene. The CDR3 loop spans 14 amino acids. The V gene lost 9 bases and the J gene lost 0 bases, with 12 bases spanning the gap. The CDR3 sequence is CASGSASSYNEQFF. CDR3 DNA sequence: TGTGCCAGTGGTAGCGCTAGCTCCTACAATGAGCAGTTCTTC.

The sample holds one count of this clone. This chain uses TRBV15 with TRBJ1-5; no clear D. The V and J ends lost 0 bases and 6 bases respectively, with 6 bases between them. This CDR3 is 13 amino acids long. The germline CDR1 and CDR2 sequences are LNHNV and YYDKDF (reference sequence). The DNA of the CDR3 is TGTGCCACCAGCAGAGATAGGGTTCAGCCCCAGCATTTT. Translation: CATSRDRVQPQHF.

This CDR3 is CASSVGAAGADGELFF. The CDR3, as DNA: TGTGCCAGCAGCGTAGGGGCAGCGGGAGCAGACGGGGAGCTGTTTTTT. The V call is TRBV9, the J call TRBJ2-2; 8 bases agree with TRBD2. CDR1 is SGDLS, CDR2 YYNGEE, per germline. The CDR3 extends over 16 amino acids. With 0 bases clipped from V and 7 bases from J, the junction kept 8 bases outside the gene matches.

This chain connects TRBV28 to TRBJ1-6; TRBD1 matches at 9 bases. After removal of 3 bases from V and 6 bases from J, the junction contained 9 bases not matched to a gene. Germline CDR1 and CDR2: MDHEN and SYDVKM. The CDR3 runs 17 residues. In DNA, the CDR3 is TGTGCCAGCAGTTTCTTGCGAAAGGGACAGGGTAATTCACCCCTCCACTTT. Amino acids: CASSFLRKGQGNSPLHF. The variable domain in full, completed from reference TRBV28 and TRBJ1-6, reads DVKVTQSSRYLVKRTGEKVFLECVQDMDHENMFWYRQDPGLGLRLIYFSYDVKMKEKGDIPEGYSVSREKKERFSLILESASTNQTSMYLCASSFLRKGQGNSPLHFGNGTRLTVT.

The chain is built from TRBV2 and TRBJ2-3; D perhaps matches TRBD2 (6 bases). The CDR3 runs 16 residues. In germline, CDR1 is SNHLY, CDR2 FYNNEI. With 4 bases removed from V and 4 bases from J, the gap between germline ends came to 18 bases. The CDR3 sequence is CASSVTRGSGADTQYF. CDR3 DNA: TGTGCCAGCAGTGTAACTCGAGGGTCGGGGGCAGATACGCAGTATTTT.

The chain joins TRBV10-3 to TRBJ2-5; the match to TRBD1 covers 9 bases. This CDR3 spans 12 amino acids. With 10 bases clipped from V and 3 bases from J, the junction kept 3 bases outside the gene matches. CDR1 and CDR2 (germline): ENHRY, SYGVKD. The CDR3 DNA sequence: TGTGCCACCCGGACAGGGGAAGAGACCCAGTACTTC. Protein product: CATRTGEETQYF.

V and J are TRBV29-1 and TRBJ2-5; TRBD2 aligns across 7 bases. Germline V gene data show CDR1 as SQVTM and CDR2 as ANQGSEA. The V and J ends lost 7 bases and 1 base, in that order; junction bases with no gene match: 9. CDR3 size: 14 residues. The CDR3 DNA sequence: TGCAGCGCGGGGAGGGGAGCGGCCCAAGAGACCCAGTACTTC. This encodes CSAGRGAAQETQYF. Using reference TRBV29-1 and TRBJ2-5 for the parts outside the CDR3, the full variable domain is SAVISQKPSRDICQRGTSLTIQCQVDSQVTMMFWYRQQPGQSLTLIATANQGSEATYESGFVIDKFPISRPNLTFSTLTVSNMSPEDSSIYLCSAGRGAAQETQYFGPGTRLLVL.

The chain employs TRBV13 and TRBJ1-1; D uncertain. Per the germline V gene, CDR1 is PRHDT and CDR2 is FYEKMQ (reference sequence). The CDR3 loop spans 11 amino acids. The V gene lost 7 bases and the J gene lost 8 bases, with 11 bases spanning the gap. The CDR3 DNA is TGTGCCAGCACCGCTATTCACGAAGCTTTCTTT. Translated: CASTAIHEAFF.

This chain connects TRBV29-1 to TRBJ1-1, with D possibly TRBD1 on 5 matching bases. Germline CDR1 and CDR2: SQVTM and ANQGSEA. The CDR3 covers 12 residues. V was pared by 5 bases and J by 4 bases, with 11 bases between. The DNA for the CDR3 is TGCAGCGTTTCAGGGTCGGCCACTGAAGCTTTCTTT. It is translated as CSVSGSATEAFF.

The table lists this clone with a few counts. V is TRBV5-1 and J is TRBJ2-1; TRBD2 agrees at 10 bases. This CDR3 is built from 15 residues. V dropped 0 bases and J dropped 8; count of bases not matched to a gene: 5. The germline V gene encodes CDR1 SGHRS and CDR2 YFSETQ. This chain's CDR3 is CASSLEASGSYEQFF. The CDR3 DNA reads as TGCGCCAGCAGCTTGGAGGCTAGCGGGAGCTATGAGCAGTTCTTC.